The source of this TCR beta chain is a study of blood T cell repertoires in COVID-19. CDR1 is SQVTM, CDR2 ANQGSEA, per germline. The CDR3 is 14 residues long. Between the trimmed V and J ends, which lost 5 bases and 3 bases, there was a span of 13 bases. Sequenced by immunoSEQ multiplex PCR; TCRdb stores in-frame clones only, minus some. Counted here are about 60,000 clones, approximately 80% occurring once; the ten biggest clones make up 25% to 35%. The sequence was collected from a human donor in a cohort sampled during active COVID-19. Sequencing was done on a sample of peripheral blood. V usage is TRBV29-1 and J usage is TRBJ2-2, with a weak D call TRBD1 (6 bases). The CDR3 loop reads CSVFIGQYTGELFF. The CDR3 DNA sequence: TGCAGCGTTTTTATCGGACAGTACACCGGGGAGCTGTTTTTT.